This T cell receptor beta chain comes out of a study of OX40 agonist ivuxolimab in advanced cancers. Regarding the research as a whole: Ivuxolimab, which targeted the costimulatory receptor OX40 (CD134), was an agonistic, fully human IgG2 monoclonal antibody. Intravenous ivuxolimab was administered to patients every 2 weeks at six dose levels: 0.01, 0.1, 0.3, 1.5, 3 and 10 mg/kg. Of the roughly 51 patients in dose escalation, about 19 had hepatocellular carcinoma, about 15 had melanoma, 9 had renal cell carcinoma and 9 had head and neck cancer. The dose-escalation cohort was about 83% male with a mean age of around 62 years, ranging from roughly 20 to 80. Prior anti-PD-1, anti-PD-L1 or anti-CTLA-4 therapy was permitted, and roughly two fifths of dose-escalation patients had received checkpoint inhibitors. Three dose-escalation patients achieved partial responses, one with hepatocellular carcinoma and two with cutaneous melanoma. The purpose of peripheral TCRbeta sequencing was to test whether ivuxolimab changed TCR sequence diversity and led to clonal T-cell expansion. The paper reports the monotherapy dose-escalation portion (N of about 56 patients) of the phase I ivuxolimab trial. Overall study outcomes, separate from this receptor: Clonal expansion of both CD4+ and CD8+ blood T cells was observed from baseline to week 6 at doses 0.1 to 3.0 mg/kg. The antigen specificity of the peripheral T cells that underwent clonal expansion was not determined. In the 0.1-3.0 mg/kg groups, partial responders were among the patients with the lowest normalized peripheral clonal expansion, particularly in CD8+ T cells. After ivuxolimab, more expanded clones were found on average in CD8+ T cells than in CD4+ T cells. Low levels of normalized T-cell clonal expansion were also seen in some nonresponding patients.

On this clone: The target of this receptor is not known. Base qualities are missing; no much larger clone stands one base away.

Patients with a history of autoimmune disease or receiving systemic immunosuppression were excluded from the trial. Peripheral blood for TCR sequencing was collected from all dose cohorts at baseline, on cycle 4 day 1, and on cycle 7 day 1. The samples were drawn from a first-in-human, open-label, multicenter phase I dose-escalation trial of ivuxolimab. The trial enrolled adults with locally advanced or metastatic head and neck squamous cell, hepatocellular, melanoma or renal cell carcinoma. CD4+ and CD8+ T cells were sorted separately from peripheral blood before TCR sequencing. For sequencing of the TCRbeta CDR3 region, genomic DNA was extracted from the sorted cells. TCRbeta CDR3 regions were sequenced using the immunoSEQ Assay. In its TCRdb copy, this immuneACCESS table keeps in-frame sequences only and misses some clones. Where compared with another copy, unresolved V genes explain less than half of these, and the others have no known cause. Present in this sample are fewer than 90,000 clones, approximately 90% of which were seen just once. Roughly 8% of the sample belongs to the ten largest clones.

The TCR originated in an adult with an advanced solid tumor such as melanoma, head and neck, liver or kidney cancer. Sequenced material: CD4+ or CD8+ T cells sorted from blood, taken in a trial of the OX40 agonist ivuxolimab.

The CDR3 protein sequence reads: CASSSPGQGGKNIQYF. The nucleotides are TGTGCCAGCAGCTCCCCCGGACAGGGCGGCAAAAACATTCAGTACTTC. The chain uses TRBV7-2 and TRBJ2-4; the junction holds 8 bases that match TRBD1. Including cysteine and phenylalanine, the CDR3 has 16 amino acids. Kept here is only the CDR3 DNA, which spans 48 bases and is read in frame from base 1. Trimmed from V: 4 bases; trimmed from J: 3 bases; junction bases lacking a gene match: 8. Looking up the germline V gene yields CDR1 SGHTA and CDR2 FQGNSA.